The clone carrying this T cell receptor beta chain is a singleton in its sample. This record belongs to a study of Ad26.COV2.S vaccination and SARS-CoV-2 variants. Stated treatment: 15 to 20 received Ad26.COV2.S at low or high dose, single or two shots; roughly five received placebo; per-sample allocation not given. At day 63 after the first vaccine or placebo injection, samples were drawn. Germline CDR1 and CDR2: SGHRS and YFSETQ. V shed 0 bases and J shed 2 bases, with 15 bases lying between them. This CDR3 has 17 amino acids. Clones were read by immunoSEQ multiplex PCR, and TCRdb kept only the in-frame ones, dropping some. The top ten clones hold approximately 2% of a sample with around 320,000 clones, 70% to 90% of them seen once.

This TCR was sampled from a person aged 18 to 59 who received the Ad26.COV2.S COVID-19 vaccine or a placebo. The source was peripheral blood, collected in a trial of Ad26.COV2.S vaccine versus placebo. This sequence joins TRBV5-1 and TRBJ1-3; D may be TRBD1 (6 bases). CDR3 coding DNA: TGCGCCAGCAGCTTGGATCGGTGGGGGCGGCCTGGAAACACCATATATTTT. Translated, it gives CASSLDRWGRPGNTIYF.